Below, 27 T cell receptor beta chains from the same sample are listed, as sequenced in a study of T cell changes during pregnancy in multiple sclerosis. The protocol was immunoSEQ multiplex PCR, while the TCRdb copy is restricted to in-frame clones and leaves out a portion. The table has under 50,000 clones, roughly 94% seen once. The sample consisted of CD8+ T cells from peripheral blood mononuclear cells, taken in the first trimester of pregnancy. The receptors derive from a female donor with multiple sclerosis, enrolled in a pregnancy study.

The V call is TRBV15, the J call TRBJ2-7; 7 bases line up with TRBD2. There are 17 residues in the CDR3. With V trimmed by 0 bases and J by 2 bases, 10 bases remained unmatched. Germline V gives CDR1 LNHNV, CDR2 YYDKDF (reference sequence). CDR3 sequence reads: CATSRDRVLAVTYEQYF. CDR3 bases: TGTGCCACCAGCAGAGATCGGGTGCTAGCGGTAACCTACGAGCAGTACTTC.

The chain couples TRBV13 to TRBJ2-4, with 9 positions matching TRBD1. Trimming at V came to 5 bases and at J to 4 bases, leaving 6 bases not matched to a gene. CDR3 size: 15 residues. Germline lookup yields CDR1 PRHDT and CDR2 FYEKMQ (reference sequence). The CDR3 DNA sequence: TGTGCCAGCAGCCCGACCGGACAGGGGAAAAACATTCAGTACTTC. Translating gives CASSPTGQGKNIQYF.

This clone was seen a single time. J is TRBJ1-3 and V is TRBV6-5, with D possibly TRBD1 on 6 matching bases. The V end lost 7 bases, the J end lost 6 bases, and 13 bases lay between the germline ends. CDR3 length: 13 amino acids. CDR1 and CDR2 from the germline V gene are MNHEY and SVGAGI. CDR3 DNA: TGTGCCAGCAACAACAGGGTGGAAAACACCATATATTTT. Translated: CASNNRVENTIYF.

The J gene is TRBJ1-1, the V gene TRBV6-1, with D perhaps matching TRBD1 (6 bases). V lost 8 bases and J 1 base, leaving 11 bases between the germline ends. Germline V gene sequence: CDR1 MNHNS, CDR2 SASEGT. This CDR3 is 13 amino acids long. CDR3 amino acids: CASSRQENTEAFF. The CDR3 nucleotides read TGTGCCAGCTCACGACAGGAGAACACTGAAGCTTTCTTT.

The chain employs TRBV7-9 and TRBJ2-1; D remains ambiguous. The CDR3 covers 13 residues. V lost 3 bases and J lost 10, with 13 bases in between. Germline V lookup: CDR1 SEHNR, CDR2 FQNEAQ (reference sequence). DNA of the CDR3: TGTGCCAGCAGCTTGGTGGAGAGAGGAGAGCAGTTCTTC. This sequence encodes CASSLVERGEQFF. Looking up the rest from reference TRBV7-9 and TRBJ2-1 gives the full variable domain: DTGVSQNPRHKITKRGQNVTFRCDPISEHNRLYWYRQTLGQGPEFLTYFQNEAQLEKSRLLSDRFSAERPKGSFSTLEIQRTEQGDSAMYLCASSLVERGEQFFGPGTRLTVL.

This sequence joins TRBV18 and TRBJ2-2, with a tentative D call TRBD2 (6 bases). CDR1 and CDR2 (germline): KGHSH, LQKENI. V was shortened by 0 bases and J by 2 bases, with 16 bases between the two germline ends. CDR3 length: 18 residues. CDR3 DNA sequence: TGTGCCAGCTCACCACCGGGGGTAGCGGCCTCCAACACCGGGGAGCTGTTTTTT. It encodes CASSPPGVAASNTGELFF.

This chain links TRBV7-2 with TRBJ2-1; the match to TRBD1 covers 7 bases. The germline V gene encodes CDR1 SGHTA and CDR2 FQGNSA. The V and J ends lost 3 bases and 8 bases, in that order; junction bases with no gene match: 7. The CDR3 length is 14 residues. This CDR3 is CASSFLTGWDEQFF. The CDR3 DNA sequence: TGTGCCAGCAGCTTTTTGACAGGGTGGGATGAGCAGTTCTTC.

The CDR3 nucleotides read TGTGCCAGCAGCTCCGCTGACAGGGGGCCCGGAGATACGCAGTATTTT. Translating it yields CASSSADRGPGDTQYF. The J gene is TRBJ2-3, the V gene TRBV5-4; 10 nucleotides agree with TRBD1. This CDR3 region has 16 residues. With V trimmed by 3 bases and J by 5 bases, 9 bases remained unmatched. Germline CDR1 SGHNT, CDR2 YYREEE (reference sequence).

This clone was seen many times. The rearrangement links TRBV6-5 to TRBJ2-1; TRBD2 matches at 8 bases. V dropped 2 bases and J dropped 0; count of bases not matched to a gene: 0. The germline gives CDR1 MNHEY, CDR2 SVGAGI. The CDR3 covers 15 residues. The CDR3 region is CASSYTSGSYNEQFF. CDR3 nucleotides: TGTGCCAGCAGTTACACTAGCGGCTCCTACAATGAGCAGTTCTTC.

Written as DNA, the CDR3 is TGTGCCATCAGCCCCGGGACAGGGGGCTCCGAGCAGTACTTC. Translating gives CAISPGTGGSEQYF. This sequence joins TRBV10-3 and TRBJ2-7, with 12 bases matching TRBD1. Germline CDR1 and CDR2: ENHRY and SYGVKD. The length of the CDR3 is 14 residues. V shed 6 bases and J 6 bases; nucleotides not matched to a gene: 6.

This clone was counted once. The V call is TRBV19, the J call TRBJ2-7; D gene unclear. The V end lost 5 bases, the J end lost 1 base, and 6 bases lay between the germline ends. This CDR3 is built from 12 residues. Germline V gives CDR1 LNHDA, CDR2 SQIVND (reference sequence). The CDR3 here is CASSPPSYEQYF. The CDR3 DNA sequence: TGTGCCAGTAGTCCCCCTTCCTACGAGCAGTACTTC.

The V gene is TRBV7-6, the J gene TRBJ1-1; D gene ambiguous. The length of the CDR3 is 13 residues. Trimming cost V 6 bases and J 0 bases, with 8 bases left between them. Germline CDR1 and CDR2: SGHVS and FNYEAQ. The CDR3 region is CASRAVMNTEAFF. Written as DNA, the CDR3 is TGTGCCAGCAGGGCAGTTATGAACACTGAAGCTTTCTTT.

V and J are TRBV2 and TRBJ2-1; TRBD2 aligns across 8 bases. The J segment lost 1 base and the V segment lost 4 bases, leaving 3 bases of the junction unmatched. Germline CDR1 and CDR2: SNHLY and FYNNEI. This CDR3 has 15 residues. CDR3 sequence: CASSGTSGSYNEQFF. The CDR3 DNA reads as TGTGCCAGCAGTGGCACTAGCGGATCCTACAATGAGCAGTTCTTC.

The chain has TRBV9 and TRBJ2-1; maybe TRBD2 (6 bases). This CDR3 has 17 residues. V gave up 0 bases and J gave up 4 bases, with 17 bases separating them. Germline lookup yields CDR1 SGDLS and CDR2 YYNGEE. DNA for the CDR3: TGTGCCAGCAGCGTAGAACGGGGGACCTCGTTTTACAATGAGCAGTTCTTC. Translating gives CASSVERGTSFYNEQFF.

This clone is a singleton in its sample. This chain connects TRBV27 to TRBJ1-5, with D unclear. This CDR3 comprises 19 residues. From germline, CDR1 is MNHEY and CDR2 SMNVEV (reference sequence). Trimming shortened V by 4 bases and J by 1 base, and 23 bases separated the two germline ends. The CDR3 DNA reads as TGTGCCAGCAGTTCCTCGACTCCCCATGAAACATGGAGCAATCAGCCCCAGCATTTT. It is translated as CASSSSTPHETWSNQPQHF.

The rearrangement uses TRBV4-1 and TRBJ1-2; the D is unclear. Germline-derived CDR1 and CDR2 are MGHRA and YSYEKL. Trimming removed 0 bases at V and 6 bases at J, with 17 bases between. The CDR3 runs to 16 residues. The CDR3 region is CASSQDPPRKGDGYTF. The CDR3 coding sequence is TGCGCCAGCAGCCAAGACCCCCCAAGGAAGGGAGATGGCTACACCTTC.

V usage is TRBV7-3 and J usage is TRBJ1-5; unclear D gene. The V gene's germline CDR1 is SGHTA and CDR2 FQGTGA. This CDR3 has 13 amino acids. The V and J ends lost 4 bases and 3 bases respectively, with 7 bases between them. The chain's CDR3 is CASSSVPNQPQHF. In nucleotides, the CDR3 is TGTGCCAGCAGCTCCGTTCCCAATCAGCCCCAGCATTTT.

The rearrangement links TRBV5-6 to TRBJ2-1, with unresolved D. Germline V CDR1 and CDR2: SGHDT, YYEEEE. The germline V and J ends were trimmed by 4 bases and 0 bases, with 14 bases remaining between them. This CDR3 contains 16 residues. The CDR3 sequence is CASSPYPASSYNEQFF. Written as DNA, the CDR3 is TGTGCCAGCAGCCCCTACCCAGCGAGCTCCTACAATGAGCAGTTCTTC.

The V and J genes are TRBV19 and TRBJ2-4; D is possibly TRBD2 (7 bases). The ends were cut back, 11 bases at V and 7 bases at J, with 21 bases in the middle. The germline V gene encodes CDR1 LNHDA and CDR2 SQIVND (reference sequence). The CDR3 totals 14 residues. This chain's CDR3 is CAGTAGGGGNIQYF. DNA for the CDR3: TGTGCCGGCACCGCAGGAGGGGGAGGGAACATTCAGTACTTC.

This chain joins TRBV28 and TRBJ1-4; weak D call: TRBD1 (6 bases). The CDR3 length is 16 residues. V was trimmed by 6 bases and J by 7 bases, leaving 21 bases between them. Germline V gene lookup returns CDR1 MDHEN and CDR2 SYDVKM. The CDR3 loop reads CASSLQQTGSREKLFF. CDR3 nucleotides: TGTGCCAGCAGCCTTCAACAGACAGGTTCTCGTGAAAAACTGTTTTTT.

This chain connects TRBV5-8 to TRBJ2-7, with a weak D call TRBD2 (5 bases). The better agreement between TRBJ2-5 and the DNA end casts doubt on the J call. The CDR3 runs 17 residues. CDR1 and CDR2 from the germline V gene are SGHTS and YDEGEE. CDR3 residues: CASSLGVAGELQETQYF. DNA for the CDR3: TGTGCCAGCAGCTTGGGAGTGGCCGGGGAGCTCCAAGAGACCCAGTACTTC.

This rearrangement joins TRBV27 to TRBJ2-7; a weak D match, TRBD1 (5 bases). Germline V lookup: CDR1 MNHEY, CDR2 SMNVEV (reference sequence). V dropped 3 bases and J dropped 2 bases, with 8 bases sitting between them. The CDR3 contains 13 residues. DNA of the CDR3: TGTGCCAGCAGTTTTGGGGCAGCCTACGAGCAGTACTTC. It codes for CASSFGAAYEQYF.

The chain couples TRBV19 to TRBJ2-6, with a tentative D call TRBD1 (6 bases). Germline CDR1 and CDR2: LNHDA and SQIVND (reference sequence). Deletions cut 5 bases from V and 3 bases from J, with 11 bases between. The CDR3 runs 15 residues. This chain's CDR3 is CASSPQGYGANVLTF. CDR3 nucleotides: TGTGCCAGTAGTCCCCAGGGGTATGGGGCCAACGTCCTGACTTTC.

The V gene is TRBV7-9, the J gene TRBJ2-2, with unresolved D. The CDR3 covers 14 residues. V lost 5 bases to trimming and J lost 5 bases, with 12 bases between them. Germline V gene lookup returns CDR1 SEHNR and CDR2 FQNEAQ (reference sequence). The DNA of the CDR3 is TGTGCCAGCAGCCTCGTAGAGTCGACCGGGGAGCTGTTTTTT. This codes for CASSLVESTGELFF. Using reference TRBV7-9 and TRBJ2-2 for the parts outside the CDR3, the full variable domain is DTGVSQNPRHKITKRGQNVTFRCDPISEHNRLYWYRQTLGQGPEFLTYFQNEAQLEKSRLLSDRFSAERPKGSFSTLEIQRTEQGDSAMYLCASSLVESTGELFFGEGSRLTVL.

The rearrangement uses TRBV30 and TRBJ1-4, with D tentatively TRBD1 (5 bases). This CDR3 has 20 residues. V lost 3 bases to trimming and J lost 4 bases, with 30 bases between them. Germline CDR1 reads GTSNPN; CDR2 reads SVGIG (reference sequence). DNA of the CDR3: TGTGCCTGGAGCGCACCGGTAGCGGGGGGACCTTCTTTCTATAATGAAAAACTGTTTTTT. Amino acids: CAWSAPVAGGPSFYNEKLFF.

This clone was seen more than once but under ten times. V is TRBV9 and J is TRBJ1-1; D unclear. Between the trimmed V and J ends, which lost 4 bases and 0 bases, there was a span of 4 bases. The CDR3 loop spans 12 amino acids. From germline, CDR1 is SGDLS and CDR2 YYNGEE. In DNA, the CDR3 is TGTGCCAGCAGCACAGTGAACACTGAAGCTTTCTTT. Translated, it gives CASSTVNTEAFF.

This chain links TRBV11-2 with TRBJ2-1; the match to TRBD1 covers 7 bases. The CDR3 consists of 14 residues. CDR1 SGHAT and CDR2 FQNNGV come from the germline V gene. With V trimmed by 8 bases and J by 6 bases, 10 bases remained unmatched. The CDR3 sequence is CASVMTGRANEQFF. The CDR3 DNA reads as TGTGCCAGCGTGATGACAGGGCGGGCCAATGAGCAGTTCTTC. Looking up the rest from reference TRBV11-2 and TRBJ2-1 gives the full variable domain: EAGVAQSPRYKIIEKRQSVAFWCNPISGHATLYWYQQILGQGPKLLIQFQNNGVVDDSQLPKDRFSAERLKGVDSTLKIQPAKLEDSAVYLCASVMTGRANEQFFGPGTRLTVL.